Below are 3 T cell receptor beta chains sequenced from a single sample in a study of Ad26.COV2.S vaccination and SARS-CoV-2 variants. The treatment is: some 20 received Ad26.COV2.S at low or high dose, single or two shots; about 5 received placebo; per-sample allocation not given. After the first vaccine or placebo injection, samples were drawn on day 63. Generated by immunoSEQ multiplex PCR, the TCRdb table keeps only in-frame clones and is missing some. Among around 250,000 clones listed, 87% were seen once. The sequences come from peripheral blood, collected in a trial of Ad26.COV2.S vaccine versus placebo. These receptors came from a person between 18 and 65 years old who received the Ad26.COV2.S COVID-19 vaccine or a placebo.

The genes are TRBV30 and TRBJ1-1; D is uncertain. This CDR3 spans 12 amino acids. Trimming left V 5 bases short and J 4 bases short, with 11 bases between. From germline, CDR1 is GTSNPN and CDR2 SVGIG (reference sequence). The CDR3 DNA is TGTGCCTGGGGGGAGGGTGTCACTGAAGCTTTCTTT. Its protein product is CAWGEGVTEAFF.

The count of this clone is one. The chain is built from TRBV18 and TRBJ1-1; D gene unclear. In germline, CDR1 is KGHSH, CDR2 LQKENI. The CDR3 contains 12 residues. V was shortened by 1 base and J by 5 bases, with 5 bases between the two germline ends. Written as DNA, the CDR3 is TGTGCCAGCTCACCACAGGGTACTGAAGCTTTCTTT. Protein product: CASSPQGTEAFF.

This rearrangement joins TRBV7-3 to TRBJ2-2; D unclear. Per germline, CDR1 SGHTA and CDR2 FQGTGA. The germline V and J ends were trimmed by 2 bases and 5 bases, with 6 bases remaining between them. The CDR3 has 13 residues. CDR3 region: CASSLADTGELFF. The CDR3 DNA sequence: TGTGCCAGCAGCTTAGCGGATACCGGGGAGCTGTTTTTT.